Below, one T cell receptor (beta chain) is given with its context. Which antigen it targets is not known. Per-base qualities were not stored, and no clone one base away is much larger. The entry originates in a study of post-analysis software for immune sequencing data (dated by TCRdb to between 2014 and 2017). Study-level background: Disease courses on record covered relapsing-remitting, secondary progressive and progressive-relapsing multiple sclerosis, though some patients had no subtype annotation. Patient repertoires were compared against ten to eleven previously published healthy control repertoires from donors aged roughly 6 to 25 years. A subset of samples was prepared in parallel using single-end sample barcoding, then pooled and co-amplified after Illumina adapter ligation. General conclusions and limits of the study: The control group was slightly older than the multiple sclerosis patient group. Patients showed significantly higher frequencies than controls for roughly five TRBV segments, among them TRBV5-6, TRBV5-1 and TRBV20-1. Normalized Chao1 diversity was significantly lower in multiple sclerosis patients than controls, suggesting substantial peripheral T-cell clonal expansion. Strong co-clustering of samples prepared in the same batch was shown by direct clustering with F measure, prompting a batch-effect correction.

The CDR3 contains 15 residues, cysteine and phenylalanine counted. Only CDR3 DNA remains: 45 bases, in frame from the first base. At the junction V is shortened by 2 bases and J by 4 bases, with 12 bases in between. Per the germline V gene, SGHRS is the CDR1 and YFSETQ is the CDR2. Libraries were prepared through PCR. Reads for this sample came from an Illumina HiSeq 2500. To reduce PCR and sequencing biases, unique molecular identifiers were built into the TCR beta cDNA libraries. Every 1 to 10 million input T cells yielded approximately 500,000 cDNA molecules, meaning each molecule approximated one T cell. The same protocol used for the earlier healthy control dataset was applied to prepare and sequence the patient libraries. Samples belonging to the same batch were prepared together, multiplexed and sequenced on a shared HiSeq lane. The paper's processing steps were these. MIGEC handled the raw barcoded reads, throwing out single-read molecular identifier groups before consensus assembly and CDR3 extraction. Clonotype tables were post-analysed with VDJtools, normalizing diversity by down-sampling all datasets to the smallest sample size. In repertoire overlap clustering, CDR3 amino acid sequences, but not nucleotide sequences, were matched to correct batch-related cross-sample contamination. TCRdb applied fastp at Q25 and MiXCR to the public reads, then kept only in-frame beta chains. One record per CDR3 amino acid sequence lists the most common genes and DNA. TCRdb's processing, not the authors', yielded these V and J calls. This sample lists around 150,000 distinct CDR3 sequences; roughly 34% were detected once. The ten biggest clones cover 25% to 35% of the sample.

Reading the label with the study, this specimen's time point is: second blood draw from one MS patient after hematopoietic stem cell transplantation. To demonstrate the VDJtools post-analysis software, TCR beta repertoires were profiled from the peripheral blood of some 12 young patients with multiple sclerosis. Multiple sclerosis patients were children and adolescents aged about 6 to 16 years. The sequences come from blood, collected after autologous hematopoietic stem cell transplantation. This receptor was obtained from a girl aged 5-17 years with multiple sclerosis. Donor details come from another sample of the same person, matched by shared clones. Recombination connected TRBV5-1 to TRBJ1-4; the D gene is perhaps TRBD1, from 5 matching bases. CDR3 region: CASSLDRILNEKLFF. The DNA is as follows: TGCGCCAGCAGCTTAGACAGAATCCTTAATGAAAAACTGTTTTTT. The full variable domain, with segments outside the CDR3 supplied by the reference TRBV5-1 and TRBJ1-4 proteins, appears as KAGVTQTPRYLIKTRGQQVTLSCSPISGHRSVSWYQQTPGQGLQFLFEYFSETQRNKGNFPGRFSGRQFSNSRSEMNVSTLELGDSALYLCASSLDRILNEKLFFGSGTQLSVL.